This T cell receptor (beta chain) was sequenced in a study of blood T cell repertoires in COVID-19. Study as a whole: PBMCs, B-cell-depleted T cells, or T cells were the source of the cDNA or gDNA that made up the material.

Per the original methods: Amplification from reference gene primers served as the basis for estimated nucleated cell counts. TCRdb keeps only in-frame clones here, not all; method: immunoSEQ multiplex PCR. The V and J calls and clone size come from that table; D and trimming were worked out from the DNA. The repertoire holds 75,000 to 90,000 clones, with about 85% as singletons. This TCR derives from a man older than 75 with active or convalescent COVID-19. Sequencing input: peripheral blood.

Here the CDR3 DNA reads TGTGCCAGCAGCTATTTGCAGGGAACCTATGGCTACACCTTC. Its translation: CASSYLQGTYGYTF. V and J are TRBV5-4 and TRBJ1-2, with TRBD1 as a possible D gene (5 bases). This CDR3 is built from 14 residues. In germline, CDR1 is SGHNT, CDR2 YYREEE (reference sequence). The V end lost 3 bases, the J end lost 4 bases, and 13 bases lay between the germline ends.